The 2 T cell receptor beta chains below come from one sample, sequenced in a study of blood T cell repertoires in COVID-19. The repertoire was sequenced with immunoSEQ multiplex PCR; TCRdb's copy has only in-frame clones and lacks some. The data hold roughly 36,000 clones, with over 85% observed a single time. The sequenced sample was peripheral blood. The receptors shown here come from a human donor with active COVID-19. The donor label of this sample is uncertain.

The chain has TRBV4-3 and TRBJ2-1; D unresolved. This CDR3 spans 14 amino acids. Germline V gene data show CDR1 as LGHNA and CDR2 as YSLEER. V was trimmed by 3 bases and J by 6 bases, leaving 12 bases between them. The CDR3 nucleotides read TGCGCCAGCAGCCACTTCCAGGCCAGCAATGAGCAGTTCTTC. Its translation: CASSHFQASNEQFF.

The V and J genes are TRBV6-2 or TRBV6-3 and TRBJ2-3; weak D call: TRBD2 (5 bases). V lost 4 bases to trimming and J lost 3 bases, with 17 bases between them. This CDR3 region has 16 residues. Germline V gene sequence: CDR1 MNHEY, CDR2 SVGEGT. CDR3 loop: CASSSDWRVRTDTQYF. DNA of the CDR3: TGTGCCAGCAGTTCCGATTGGCGGGTTAGGACAGATACGCAGTATTTT.